This record covers a single T cell receptor beta chain. The target antigen is unknown. The data stem from a study of vaccination and CD4 T cells after COVID-19. About the study: Stimulation of cells relied on overlapping spike peptides derived from SARS-CoV-2, HCoV-NL63, HCoV-OC43 and HCoV-229E.

Sequencing of DNA taken from cultured CD4+ T cells relied on the Oncomine TCR Beta short-read assay. From the PCR reads, TCRdb called clonotypes with MiXCR, one entry per CDR3 protein. The sample contains several thousand distinct CDR3 sequences, about 46% of which appear only once. Noted treatment: approximately nine-day PBMC culture with coronavirus spike peptide pools or control peptides (ViraFEST assay). The sample comprised CD4+ T cells from blood, cultured in vitro. This clonotype was sampled from a human donor who had recovered from COVID-19.

CDR3 loop: CASSYRITEAFF. As DNA, the CDR3 is TGTGCCAGCAGTTACCGCATCACTGAAGCTTTCTTT. This chain connects TRBV6-5 to TRBJ1-1; D unclear. Between the trimmed V and J ends, which lost 2 bases and 4 bases, there was a span of 5 bases. CDR3 length: 12 amino acids. Per germline, CDR1 MNHEY and CDR2 SVGAGI.